Sequencing of this T cell receptor beta chain was carried out in a study of PD-1 blockade in mismatch repair-deficient tumors. The overall study: Patients had about eleven mismatch repair-deficient cancer types and were previously treated and progressing. Study-wide results and caveats: Tumor-resident clones, often absent from pretreatment blood, expanded after pembrolizumab and then contracted.

Per germline, CDR1 LNHNV and CDR2 YYDKDF (reference sequence). The CDR3 is 15 residues long. Deletions cut 0 bases from V and 4 bases from J, with 7 bases between. The repertoire was sequenced with immunoSEQ multiplex PCR; TCRdb's copy has only in-frame clones and lacks some. In the table there are roughly 130,000 clones, around nine tenths of which are singletons. Worth noting for this clone: No antigen is known for it.

PCR or immunohistochemistry showed mismatch repair deficiency in every enrolled patient. A few pembrolizumab responders had their TCRs sequenced. The rearrangement joins TRBV15 to TRBJ2-6, with D perhaps TRBD1 (5 bases). The starting material was peripheral blood, obtained 70 to 73 weeks after starting pembrolizumab. The clonotype was recovered from an adult with mismatch repair-deficient cancer. CDR3 protein: CATSRDRQGANVLTF. CDR3 nucleotide sequence: TGTGCCACCAGCAGAGATCGACAGGGGGCCAACGTCCTGACTTTC.